These 7 T cell receptor beta chains were sequenced from one sample in a study of cytomegalovirus exposure and HLA in healthy donors. PCR used 60 Vbeta primers and 13 Jbeta primers. Sequenced by immunoSEQ multiplex PCR; TCRdb stores in-frame clones only, minus some. Among 180,000 or so clones, less than 80% were seen once, and the ten largest hold 1.5% to 2%. The sample comprised PBMCs. These receptors were taken from a young man in good health and CMV-seronegative.

The rearrangement joins TRBV2 to TRBJ2-2; D may be TRBD1 (6 bases). CDR3 length: 15 residues. V lost 5 bases and J 0 bases, leaving 10 bases between the germline ends. CDR1 SNHLY and CDR2 FYNNEI come from the germline V gene. The chain's CDR3 is CASSLRTANTGELFF. The CDR3 nucleotides read TGTGCCAGCAGTCTGAGGACAGCGAACACCGGGGAGCTGTTTTTT.

This clone has only a few counts. The chain recombines TRBV2 with TRBJ2-3; 9 bases are shared with TRBD1. V gave up 3 bases and J gave up 0 bases; unmatched junction bases: 1. The CDR3 has 15 amino acids. Germline CDR1 and CDR2: SNHLY and FYNNEI. CDR3 DNA sequence: TGTGCCAGCAGTGAGGGACAGGGAAGCACAGATACGCAGTATTTT. Its protein product is CASSEGQGSTDTQYF.

The V and J genes are TRBV10-3 and TRBJ2-5; 9 bases are a match to TRBD2. The tail of the sequence fits TRBJ2-7 better, so the J call may be wrong. This CDR3 has 14 amino acids. Germline values: CDR1 ENHRY, CDR2 SYGVKD. The DNA for the CDR3 is TGTGCCATCAGCAGCCCTAGCGGGGCCTACGAGCAGTACTTC. The encoded protein is CAISSPSGAYEQYF.

The chain uses TRBV19 and TRBJ1-6, with D possibly TRBD1 on 5 matching bases. The CDR3 length is 13 residues. CDR1 and CDR2 from the germline V gene are LNHDA and SQIVND (reference sequence). Trimming stripped 4 bases from V and 7 bases from J, with 8 bases between. CDR3 DNA: TGTGCCAGTAGTAAGGGGCGCAATTCACCCCTCCACTTT. Protein sequence: CASSKGRNSPLHF.

The chain couples TRBV29-1 to TRBJ2-1; 8 nucleotides match TRBD1. CDR3 length: 15 residues. With 4 bases clipped from V and 2 bases from J, the junction kept 7 bases outside the gene matches. Germline V gene lookup returns CDR1 SQVTM and CDR2 ANQGSEA. The CDR3 region is CSVVTRTGTYNEQFF. CDR3 DNA: TGCAGCGTTGTAACCCGGACAGGGACCTACAATGAGCAGTTCTTC.

CDR3 sequence reads: CASSTGQGASNQPQHF. The CDR3 DNA sequence: TGTGCCAGCAGTACGGGACAGGGGGCCAGCAATCAGCCCCAGCATTTT. This sequence joins TRBV27 and TRBJ1-5, with 12 positions matching TRBD1. CDR1 is MNHEY and CDR2 is SMNVEV in the germline V gene (reference sequence). CDR3 length: 16 amino acids. The trim removed 5 bases at V and 1 base at J, leaving 3 bases unmatched.

The genes are TRBV5-1 and TRBJ2-5; TRBD1 matches 8 bases. The DNA end lines up better with TRBJ2-7; the J call may be wrong. Germline CDR1 SGHRS, CDR2 YFSETQ. The CDR3 runs 14 residues. This CDR3 is CASSLSRGPYEQYF. In DNA, the CDR3 is TGCGCCAGCAGCTTGTCCAGGGGGCCCTACGAGCAGTACTTC.